The rows below give T cell receptor beta chains drawn from one sample of a study of T cell changes during pregnancy in multiple sclerosis. Repertoires were generated with immunoSEQ multiplex PCR, while TCRdb's copy carries only in-frame clones and drops some. This table holds around 95,000 clones, around 92% found once. The sequencing used peripheral blood, collected after pregnancy. These receptors originate from a female donor with multiple sclerosis, enrolled in a pregnancy study. Each CDR3 is given with its conserved first and last residue. The order of the fields is D gene, J gene, clone size, V gene, CDR3 DNA, CDR3 protein. A D gene is named only where the DNA matches it firmly. Not all rows give a size; the values are once, few, many and, for expanded clones, a class.

TRBD2	TRBJ2-3	.	TRBV7-2	TGTGCCAGCAGTCGTAAAGCGGGGGCCGCCGATACAGATACGCAGTATTTT	CASSRKAGAADTDTQYF
.	TRBJ1-5	.	TRBV30	TGTGCCTGGGCCATGTGGGGGGACAATCAGCCCCAGCATTTT	CAWAMWGDNQPQHF
.	TRBJ1-2	.	TRBV19	TGTGCCAGTAGTATAGGTACGCGCTATGGCTACACCTTC	CASSIGTRYGYTF
.	TRBJ1-2	.	TRBV11-3	TGTGCCAGCAGCCAAGGGCGGGGATCGGGTGGAGGCTACACCTTC	CASSQGRGSGGGYTF
TRBD1	TRBJ2-7	.	TRBV5-1	TGCGCCAGCAGCTTAGGACAGGGACCTTACGAGCAGTACTTC	CASSLGQGPYEQYF
TRBD1	TRBJ2-3	.	TRBV10-1	TGCGCCAGCGACAGGGGGCTTGCAGATACGCAGTATTTT	CASDRGLADTQYF
.	TRBJ1-1	.	TRBV9	TGTGCCAGCAGCGTAGTTGGAGGACGGGACACTGAAGCTTTCTTT	CASSVVGGRDTEAFF
TRBD1	TRBJ2-3	.	TRBV6-1	TGTGCCAGCAGTGGAGGACAGGGGGCTATTAGCACAGATACGCAGTATTTT	CASSGGQGAISTDTQYF
TRBD2	TRBJ2-1	.	TRBV5-1	TGCGCCAGCAGCTCTGGACTAGCGGGAGGTTCATCCGATGAGCAGTTCTTC	CASSSGLAGGSSDEQFF
.	TRBJ1-1	.	TRBV18	TGTGCCAGCTCACCCACACGGGAAGCTGAAGCTTTCTTT	CASSPTREAEAFF
TRBD2	TRBJ2-1	.	TRBV5-1	TGCGCCAGCAGCTTCCCCCCACTAGCGGGGCCCGGGACCGAGCAGTTCTTC	CASSFPPLAGPGTEQFF
TRBD1	TRBJ1-1	.	TRBV30	TGTGCCTGGAGGGCCTCGACAGGGGTGAACACTGAAGCTTTCTTT	CAWRASTGVNTEAFF
.	TRBJ2-7	.	TRBV19	TGTGCCAGTAGTATGGGGGCGTCCTACGAGCAGTACTTC	CASSMGASYEQYF
.	TRBJ1-6	.	TRBV7-2	TGTGCCAGCAGCTCCTCGGAGAGTAATTCACCCCTCCACTTT	CASSSSESNSPLHF
TRBD1	TRBJ1-2	once	TRBV27	TGTGCCAGCAGTTACTACGGAGCAGGGGGGATGACGTACTATGGCTACACCTTC	CASSYYGAGGMTYYGYTF
.	TRBJ1-5	.	TRBV23-1	TGCGCCAGCAGTCAATCGGAGCGGCAGTGTAGCAATCAGCCCCAGCATTTT	CASSQSERQCSNQPQHF
.	TRBJ1-1	.	TRBV9	TGTGCCAGCAGCGACTACGGGAACACTGAAGCTTTCTTT	CASSDYGNTEAFF
.	TRBJ1-1	.	TRBV11-3	TGTGCCAGCAGCTCCGGACTAATAGAAGCTTTCTTT	CASSSGLIEAFF
.	TRBJ1-5	.	TRBV19	TGTGCCAGTTTAAAATGGACAGATAATAACAATCAGCCCCAGCATTTT	CASLKWTDNNNQPQHF
TRBD2	TRBJ2-7	.	TRBV16	TGTGCCAGCAGCCGTCAGACTAGCGGGAGTTACGAGCAGTACTTC	CASSRQTSGSYEQYF
.	TRBJ1-6	.	TRBV19	TGTGCCAGTAGTATAGTGACGCGGGGTAATTCACCCCTCCACTTT	CASSIVTRGNSPLHF
TRBD1	TRBJ2-5	once	TRBV11-2	TGTGCCAGCAGCTTCCAGACAGGGTCGGGGGAGACCCAGTACTTC	CASSFQTGSGETQYF
TRBD1	TRBJ2-6	.	TRBV27	TGTGCCAGCGCCTGGGACAGGGGCTCTGGGGCCAACGTCCTGACTTTC	CASAWDRGSGANVLTF
.	TRBJ1-1	.	TRBV9	TGTGCCAGCAGCGGACCCGTGGGGGGGAACACTGAAGCTTTCTTT	CASSGPVGGNTEAFF
.	TRBJ2-2	.	TRBV27	TGTGCCAGCAGTAGACGACCGGGACTCACCGGGGAGCTGTTTTTT	CASSRRPGLTGELFF
.	TRBJ2-3	once	TRBV29-1	TGCAGCGTTGATTCTAGCACAGATACGCAGTATTTT	CSVDSSTDTQYF
TRBD1	TRBJ1-1	.	TRBV6-5	TGTGCCAGCAGTTACATCCGGGACAGCCAACTCACTGAAGCTTTCTTT	CASSYIRDSQLTEAFF
.	TRBJ2-7	.	TRBV5-4	TGTGCCAGCAGCGGTGCCGGGACACCATCTTACGAGCAGTACTTC	CASSGAGTPSYEQYF
.	TRBJ2-7	few	TRBV25-1	TGTGCCAGCAGTGGAGACACATACTACGAGCAGTACTTC	CASSGDTYYEQYF
TRBD1	TRBJ2-1	.	TRBV5-1	TGCGCCAGCAGCCAGGGACAGATAGGGGTAGATGAGCAGTTCTTC	CASSQGQIGVDEQFF
TRBD1	TRBJ2-1	.	TRBV29-1	TGCAGCTCCCCCGCAGGGGGCGACTACAATGAGCAGTTCTTC	CSSPAGGDYNEQFF
.	TRBJ2-6	.	TRBV7-2	TGTGCCAGCAGCTTAAGGGGGTCTGGGGCCAACGTCCTGACTTTC	CASSLRGSGANVLTF
TRBD2	TRBJ2-7	.	TRBV18	TGTGCCAGCTCACCAATCCGGGGGGACTACGAGCAGTACTTC	CASSPIRGDYEQYF
.	TRBJ1-3	once	TRBV19	TGTGCCAGTGACCCGGGGAGCTCTGGAAACACCATATATTTT	CASDPGSSGNTIYF
TRBD2	TRBJ2-3	.	TRBV19	TGTGCCAGTAGTACCCGCCACCGACTAGCGGGGGGCGCAGATACGCAGTATTTT	CASSTRHRLAGGADTQYF
TRBD2	TRBJ2-1	.	TRBV7-9	TGTGCCAGCAGCTTGACTAGCGGGAGCGGTGAGCAGTTCTTC	CASSLTSGSGEQFF
TRBD1	TRBJ1-2	few	TRBV7-9	TGTGCCAGCAGCTTAGAACGGGACAGTGGTGGCTACACCTTC	CASSLERDSGGYTF
TRBD2	TRBJ2-1	once	TRBV6-1	TGTGCCAGCACATCGGGCACTAGCGGGAGGCGTCAGTTCTTC	CASTSGTSGRRQFF
.	TRBJ1-3	.	TRBV19	TGTGCCAGTAGTATCGACGGAGGTTCTGGAAACACCATATATTTT	CASSIDGGSGNTIYF
.	TRBJ2-1	.	TRBV19	TGTGCCAGTAGTGAGCAATACAATGAGCAGTTCTTC	CASSEQYNEQFF
TRBD2	TRBJ2-1	once	TRBV28	TGTGCCAGCAGTTTATGGACTAGCGGGAGTTTATTTGTAAATGAGCAGTTCTTC	CASSLWTSGSLFVNEQFF
TRBD2	TRBJ2-5	.	TRBV28	TGTGCCAGCAGACTTAGCGGGAGTGGGGAGACCCAGTACTTC	CASRLSGSGETQYF
.	TRBJ1-2	.	TRBV21-1	TGTGCCAGCAGCCCTCGAGGGCATACTAACTATGGCTACACCTTC	CASSPRGHTNYGYTF
TRBD1	TRBJ1-2	.	TRBV9	TGTGCCAGCAGCGAAGATACCGGACAGGGGGCATTGCGGTATGGCTACACCTTC	CASSEDTGQGALRYGYTF
.	TRBJ1-1	.	TRBV7-8	TGTGCCAGCAGCAACAGTCGACAAGCGAACACTGAAGCTTTCTTT	CASSNSRQANTEAFF
.	TRBJ2-5	.	TRBV6-6	TGTGCCAGCGGGACAAAAGAGACCCAGTACTTC	CASGTKETQYF
TRBD1	TRBJ1-1	.	TRBV10-3	TGTGCCATCAGTGACGGGACAGGGGGCGCGGTGAACACTGAAGCTTTCTTT	CAISDGTGGAVNTEAFF
.	TRBJ2-1	.	TRBV27	TGTGCCAGCAGTTTATCGAGGACCCGAGGGAATGAGCAGTTCTTC	CASSLSRTRGNEQFF
TRBD1	TRBJ2-1	once	TRBV7-9	TGTGCCAGCAGTACGGACAACAGGGGATTCTCTGAGCAGTTCTTC	CASSTDNRGFSEQFF
TRBD1	TRBJ1-1	.	TRBV29-1	TGCAGCGTTGTTCCGAGGGACAGGAACACTGAAGCTTTCTTT	CSVVPRDRNTEAFF
TRBD1	TRBJ1-2	.	TRBV29-1	TGCAGCGTCCCGGGACAGGTACCTTTACTCTATGGCTACACCTTC	CSVPGQVPLLYGYTF
.	TRBJ2-3	.	TRBV5-1	TGCGCCAGCAGCCTCCGGTGGACAGCTACAGATACGCAGTATTTT	CASSLRWTATDTQYF
.	TRBJ2-2	.	TRBV10-3	TGTGCCATCAGCCGAACAGGGTCGAACACCGGGGAGCTGTTTTTT	CAISRTGSNTGELFF
TRBD1	TRBJ2-7	.	TRBV5-4	TGTGCCAGCAGCTTGGAGAGGACAGGAAGGGGCGAGCAGTACTTC	CASSLERTGRGEQYF
TRBD2	TRBJ2-3	.	TRBV28	TGTGCCAGCAGTCTAGCGGGAGGGAGGGAGTATTTT	CASSLAGGREYF
.	TRBJ2-3	.	TRBV18	TGTGCCAGCTCACCGAGGCTAGCAGATACGCAGTATTTT	CASSPRLADTQYF
TRBD1	TRBJ1-2	.	TRBV2	TGTGCCAGCAGTGAAGACTGGTCAGGGGGCCAGACTGTCTTTGGCTACACCTTC	CASSEDWSGGQTVFGYTF
.	TRBJ2-3	.	TRBV30	TGTGCCTGGAGTGGGGGTAGCGCTAGCACAGATACGCAGTATTTT	CAWSGGSASTDTQYF
TRBD2	TRBJ2-5	.	TRBV29-1	TGCAGCTCAGGACTAGCGGGAGCTCGGGAGACCCAGTACTTC	CSSGLAGARETQYF